The rows below give T cell receptor beta chains drawn from one sample of a study of blood T cell repertoires in COVID-19. The table came from immunoSEQ multiplex PCR; TCRdb's copy has only in-frame clones and leaves some out. Among more than 150,000 clones listed, 85% to 90% were seen once. The sequenced sample was peripheral blood. The receptors shown here come from a man between 65 and 85 years old with active or convalescent COVID-19. The CDR3 runs from the conserved cysteine through the conserved F or W. A D gene is named only where the DNA matches it firmly. Where a row states a size, it is once, few, many or the class of an expanded clone; other rows omit it.

cdr3_nt | cdr3_aa | d_call | v_call | clone_size | j_call
TGTGCCAGTAGTATAGATAACAGCGGGACAGGGTACCAAAACATTCAGTACTTC | CASSIDNSGTGYQNIQYF | TRBD1 | TRBV19 | - | TRBJ2-4
TGTGCCAGCACCTCTTGGCCAGGGAACTTCTATGGCTACACCTTC | CASTSWPGNFYGYTF | - | TRBV7-2 | few | TRBJ1-2
TGTGCCAGCAGCTGGACAGGGTCTCGTTCACCCCTCCACTTT | CASSWTGSRSPLHF | TRBD1 | TRBV6-5 | - | TRBJ1-6
TGTGCCAGCCGGCGGGACCTGGGGGATGGCTACACCTTC | CASRRDLGDGYTF | - | TRBV9 | - | TRBJ1-2
TGTGCCAGCAGCTTAAGGGCGGGGTCATTCTCCTACGAGCAGTACTTC | CASSLRAGSFSYEQYF | - | TRBV7-9 | - | TRBJ2-7
TGTGCCAGCAGCCTGGACACCTATGGCTACACCTTC | CASSLDTYGYTF | - | TRBV5-4 | few | TRBJ1-2
TGCGCCAGCAGCTTGACTAGCGACCACAATGAGCAGTTCTTC | CASSLTSDHNEQFF | TRBD2 | TRBV5-1 | - | TRBJ2-1
TGTGCCAGCAGCGTAGGACAGAATAATTCACCCCTCCACTTT | CASSVGQNNSPLHF | - | TRBV9 | - | TRBJ1-6
TGTGCCAGCAGTTTATTAGGGTTGGGGCAGGGGAATTCACCCCTCCACTTT | CASSLLGLGQGNSPLHF | - | TRBV28 | once | TRBJ1-6
TGTGCCAGCAGCGCGCCCGGGACAGGGAGTTCACCCCTCCACTTT | CASSAPGTGSSPLHF | TRBD1 | TRBV7-9 | - | TRBJ1-6
TGCGCCAGCAGCCGGACAGTGGTTGGCACCGGGGAGCTGTTTTTT | CASSRTVVGTGELFF | - | TRBV4-3 | - | TRBJ2-2
TGTGCCAGCAGTCCGGGACAGGGGCGAAGGACTAATGAAAAACTGTTTTTT | CASSPGQGRRTNEKLFF | TRBD1 | TRBV6-6 | - | TRBJ1-4